Each of the 7 T cell receptor beta chains below was sequenced from the same sample in a study of T cells after yellow fever vaccination. One entry per CDR3 protein, called by TCRdb with MiXCR from the 5' RACE reads. The table records 340,000 or so distinct CDR3 sequences, approximately 13% of them present only once. The sample here was CD4+ T cells sorted from PBMCs, taken 15 days after the yellow fever booster vaccination. These receptors all stem from a man younger than 35 who received the YFV17D yellow fever vaccine.

The genes are TRBV5-1 and TRBJ1-1; 7 bases match TRBD1. The CDR3 sequence is 15 residues long. V lost 0 bases to trimming and J lost 6 bases; unmatched junction nucleotides: 8. The germline gives CDR1 SGHRS, CDR2 YFSETQ. The CDR3 loop is CASSLGSGQGAEAFF. The CDR3, as DNA: TGCGCCAGCAGCTTGGGATCCGGCCAGGGGGCTGAAGCTTTCTTT.

This chain uses TRBV19 with TRBJ1-1, with a weak D call TRBD1 (6 bases). The CDR3 length is 13 residues. In germline, CDR1 is LNHDA, CDR2 SQIVND (reference sequence). Trimming cost V 2 bases and J 3 bases, with 7 bases left between them. The CDR3 here is CASSIRGDTEAFF. As DNA, the CDR3 is TGTGCCAGTAGTATAAGGGGGGACACTGAAGCTTTCTTT.

This clonotype was seen a few times. This chain connects TRBV5-1 to TRBJ2-3, with 11 bases lining up with TRBD1. J lost 4 bases, V lost 0 bases, and 4 bases had no gene match. Germline V CDR1 and CDR2: SGHRS, YFSETQ. The CDR3 totals 16 residues. The CDR3 nucleotides are TGCGCCAGCAGCTTGGTGGGACAGGGGGTGGCAGATACGCAGTATTTT. This gives the protein CASSLVGQGVADTQYF.

This clonotype was seen a few times. V gene TRBV6-6 combines with J gene TRBJ1-1; no clear D. The CDR3 runs 15 residues. Trimming stripped 1 base from V and 1 base from J, with 10 bases between. The germline V gene encodes CDR1 MNHNY and CDR2 SVGAGI (reference sequence). The CDR3: CASSYYPGANTEAFF. The CDR3 DNA reads as TGTGCCAGCAGTTACTATCCAGGAGCGAACACTGAAGCTTTCTTT.

This clonotype came up a few times. The V and J genes are TRBV24-1 and TRBJ2-1; 13 positions match TRBD2. Germline-derived CDR1 and CDR2 are KGHDR and SFDVKD. Trimming took 10 bases from V and 4 from J; bases not matched to a gene: 3. CDR3 length equals 14 residues. This CDR3 reads CATSTSGGYNEQFF. The CDR3 nucleotides read TGTGCCACGTCGACTAGCGGGGGGTACAATGAGCAGTTCTTC.

This clonotype has just a few counts. CDR3 region: CATSDSRGRGVGTDTQYF. The CDR3 DNA sequence: TGTGCCACCAGTGATTCCAGAGGGAGGGGGGTAGGCACAGATACGCAGTATTTT. The gene calls are TRBV24-1 and TRBJ2-3, with D possibly being TRBD2 (7 bases). The CDR3 covers 18 residues. Looked up from germline, CDR1 is KGHDR and CDR2 is SFDVKD. The germline V and J ends were trimmed by 2 bases and 1 base, with 18 bases remaining between them.

This clonotype was counted many times. The gene calls are TRBV20-1 and TRBJ2-2; no clear D. V lost 3 bases and J lost 7, with 12 bases in between. Germline V lookup: CDR1 DFQATT, CDR2 SNEGSKA (reference sequence). This CDR3 spans 13 amino acids. The CDR3 protein is CSASNYVDGELFF. CDR3 bases: TGCAGTGCTAGTAACTATGTCGACGGGGAGCTGTTTTTT.